Each of the 28 T cell receptor beta chains below was sequenced from the same sample in a study of T cells in narcolepsy. Here immunoSEQ multiplex PCR was the method, and the copy in TCRdb shows in-frame clones only, minus some. The sample has some 30,000 clones, 70% to 90% seen once. Sequenced: memory (CD45RA-) CD4+ T cells from blood. These receptors were obtained from a human donor in good health.

V usage is TRBV20-1 and J usage is TRBJ1-2; D unresolved. The germline gives CDR1 DFQATT, CDR2 SNEGSKA (reference sequence). The CDR3 runs 10 residues. The ends were cut back, 5 bases at V and 6 bases at J, with 7 bases in the middle. CDR3 sequence (DNA): TGCAGTGCTCTTGAAAATGGCTACACCTTC. Amino acids: CSALENGYTF.

For this clone: A junction end diverges from the germline sequence, so it may reflect a read error. The sample holds other DNA sequences that translate to the same CDR3. The chain employs TRBV6-4 and TRBJ1-1; 7 nucleotides agree with TRBD1. In germline, CDR1 is MRHNA, CDR2 SNTAGT. This CDR3 is 14 amino acids long. CDR3 residues: CASSAGDRATEAFF. CDR3 DNA sequence: TGTGCCAGCAGTGCCGGAGACAGGGCCACTGAGGCTTTCTTT.

V usage is TRBV30 and J usage is TRBJ2-3; a possible D gene is TRBD1 (5 bases). V was clipped by 4 bases and J by 4 bases, with 15 bases between them. This CDR3 region has 14 residues. Germline assignment: CDR1 GTSNPN and CDR2 SVGIG (reference sequence). In nucleotides, the CDR3 is TGTGCCTGGAATCCGGGCCAGGGTCCAGATACGCAGTATTTT. Residues: CAWNPGQGPDTQYF.

The chain combines TRBV7-9 with TRBJ1-6; no clear D gene. V gave up 5 bases and J gave up 6 bases, with 11 bases separating them. The CDR3 length is 14 residues. Germline V lookup: CDR1 SEHNR, CDR2 FQNEAQ (reference sequence). CDR3 protein: CASSKGISNSPLHF. The CDR3 region has the DNA TGTGCCAGCAGCAAGGGCATCTCTAATTCACCCCTCCACTTT.

The rearrangement uses TRBV2 and TRBJ2-5, with 9 bases lining up with TRBD1. The junction had 3 bases not matched to a gene; V was cut back by 6 bases and J by 4 bases. The CDR3 spans 13 residues. Germline V gene data show CDR1 as SNHLY and CDR2 as FYNNEI. The CDR3 nucleotides are TGTGCCAGCAGGGGACAGGGTTTAGAGACCCAGTACTTC. Protein product: CASRGQGLETQYF.

CDR3 protein: CATSTPGLAGGDTQYF. The CDR3 coding sequence is TGTGCCACCAGCACCCCGGGACTAGCGGGAGGGGATACGCAGTATTTT. The chain has TRBV15 and TRBJ2-3, with 16 bases lining up with TRBD2. CDR3 length equals 16 residues. Trimming at V came to 4 bases and at J to 6 bases, leaving 4 bases not matched to a gene. CDR1 is LNHNV and CDR2 is YYDKDF in the germline V gene (reference sequence).

The chain links TRBV30 to TRBJ2-3; perhaps TRBD2 as D (6 bases). CDR3 length: 14 residues. V lost 3 bases to trimming and J lost 1 base, with 11 bases between them. CDR1 GTSNPN and CDR2 SVGIG come from the germline V gene (reference sequence). CDR3 coding DNA: TGTGCCTGGAGAAGGGTAGCGGGCACAGATACGCAGTATTTT. It codes for CAWRRVAGTDTQYF. Together with reference TRBV30 and TRBJ2-3, the CDR3 gives the full variable domain: SQTIHQWPATLVQPVGSPLSLECTVEGTSNPNLYWYRQAAGRGLQLLFYSVGIGQISSEVPQNLSASRPQDRQFILSSKKLLLSDSGFYLCAWRRVAGTDTQYFGPGTRLTVL.

V and J are TRBV10-2 and TRBJ2-2; TRBD1 aligns across 7 bases. Looked up from germline, CDR1 is WSHSY and CDR2 is SAAADI. The V and J ends lost 6 bases and 0 bases, in that order; junction bases with no gene match: 4. CDR3 length: 15 amino acids. The CDR3 DNA reads TGCGCCAGCAGGACAGGGCAAGCGAACACCGGGGAGCTGTTTTTT. It translates to CASRTGQANTGELFF.

This chain connects TRBV2 to TRBJ1-4; tentatively, D is TRBD1 (5 bases). Germline V gene data show CDR1 as SNHLY and CDR2 as FYNNEI. The CDR3 contains 15 residues. Deletions cut 4 bases from V and 0 bases from J, with 9 bases between. CDR3 DNA sequence: TGTGCCAGCAGTGTAGGGGCGGCAACTAATGAAAAACTGTTTTTT. Protein product: CASSVGAATNEKLFF. Together with reference TRBV2 and TRBJ1-4, the CDR3 gives the full variable domain: EPEVTQTPSHQVTQMGQEVILRCVPISNHLYFYWYRQILGQKVEFLVSFYNNEISEKSEIFDDQFSVERPDGSNFTLKIRSTKLEDSAMYFCASSVGAATNEKLFFGSGTQLSVL.

The chain joins TRBV11-2 to TRBJ2-4; D is unresolved. Germline V gene sequence: CDR1 SGHAT, CDR2 FQNNGV. This CDR3 spans 15 amino acids. V was pared by 1 base and J by 6 bases, with 13 bases between. CDR3 in DNA: TGTGCCAGCAGCTTAGTTTGGAATACTGGAAACATTCAGTACTTC. It yields the protein CASSLVWNTGNIQYF.

The rearrangement links TRBV11-2 to TRBJ1-1, with D uncertain. The CDR3 sequence is 12 residues long. Between the trimmed V and J ends, which lost 0 bases and 7 bases, there was a span of 6 bases. Germline assignment: CDR1 SGHAT and CDR2 FQNNGV. The CDR3 spells CASSLEGHEAFF. The CDR3 DNA follows: TGTGCCAGCAGCTTAGAAGGCCATGAAGCTTTCTTT.

The chain recombines TRBV2 with TRBJ2-1, with D maybe TRBD1 (5 bases). Deletions cut 6 bases from V and 1 base from J, with 13 bases between. The CDR3 has 15 amino acids. Germline V CDR1 and CDR2: SNHLY, FYNNEI. The CDR3 loop is CASSERQKSYNEQFF. In DNA, the CDR3 is TGTGCCAGCAGCGAAAGACAGAAATCCTACAATGAGCAGTTCTTC.

The J gene is TRBJ2-7, the V gene TRBV4-3, with D perhaps matching TRBD2 (11 bases). Trimming took off 4 bases at V and 6 bases at J, with 37 bases between the two ends. CDR1 is LGHNA, CDR2 YSLEER, per germline. The CDR3 runs 21 residues. The CDR3 loop reads CASSRWGQGTRVSGRAAEQYF. CDR3 sequence (DNA): TGCGCCAGCAGCCGGTGGGGACAGGGGACTCGGGTTAGCGGGAGGGCTGCCGAGCAGTACTTC.

Notes on this clone: Since the CDR3 does not end with the conserved phenylalanine or tryptophan, this likely comes from a read error. This chain connects TRBV14 to TRBJ2-3; possibly TRBD2 for D (6 bases). Germline V gives CDR1 SGHDN, CDR2 FVKESK. The CDR3 is 15 residues long. Trimming took off 1 base at V and 5 bases at J, with 13 bases between the two ends. CDR3 residues: CASSQGLGGGDTQYL. As DNA, the CDR3 is TGTGCCAGCAGCCAAGGTTTGGGAGGTGGAGATACGCAGTATCTT.

The chain carries TRBV18 and TRBJ1-6, with D tentatively TRBD1 (6 bases). Trimming took 2 bases from V and 5 from J, leaving 7 bases between them. This CDR3 is built from 14 residues. Per the germline V gene, CDR1 is KGHSH and CDR2 is LQKENI. CDR3 nucleotide sequence: TGTGCCAGCTCACCATACAGGGATAATTCACCCCTCCACTTT. It translates to CASSPYRDNSPLHF. Using reference TRBV18 and TRBJ1-6 for the parts outside the CDR3, the full variable domain is NAGVMQNPRHLVRRRGQEARLRCSPMKGHSHVYWYRQLPEEGLKFMVYLQKENIIDESGMPKERFSAEFPKEGPSILRIQQVVRGDSAAYFCASSPYRDNSPLHFGNGTRLTVT.

The chain joins TRBV11-2 to TRBJ2-5; the match to TRBD2 covers 16 bases. The junction had 4 bases not matched to a gene; V was cut back by 4 bases and J by 5 bases. The CDR3 extends over 16 amino acids. CDR1 and CDR2 (germline): SGHAT, FQNNGV. This CDR3 reads CASSSGLAGGLETQYF. CDR3 bases: TGTGCCAGCAGCTCGGGACTAGCGGGGGGGTTGGAGACCCAGTACTTC.

The gene calls are TRBV7-2 and TRBJ1-2; a possible D gene is TRBD1 (6 bases). Germline V CDR1 and CDR2: SGHTA, FQGNSA. Trimming cost V 5 bases and J 8 bases, with 21 bases left between them. The CDR3 runs to 15 residues. CDR3 coding DNA: TGTGCCAGCAGCCCCCGGGACACCTCCTTCGGGGGCTACACCTTC. Translated, it gives CASSPRDTSFGGYTF.

This sequence joins TRBV11-2 and TRBJ1-6; 8 bases match TRBD1. This CDR3 region has 14 residues. Germline V gene sequence: CDR1 SGHAT, CDR2 FQNNGV. Trimming removed 2 bases from V and 7 bases from J; junction bases left unmatched: 1. CDR3 protein: CASSLNRGNSPLHF. The CDR3 region has the DNA TGTGCCAGCAGCTTAAACAGGGGGAATTCACCCCTCCACTTT. Drawing the rest from reference TRBV11-2 and TRBJ1-6, the complete variable domain is EAGVAQSPRYKIIEKRQSVAFWCNPISGHATLYWYQQILGQGPKLLIQFQNNGVVDDSQLPKDRFSAERLKGVDSTLKIQPAKLEDSAVYLCASSLNRGNSPLHFGNGTRLTVT.

This chain uses TRBV7-3 with TRBJ2-1; 8 bases are shared with TRBD2. After removal of 0 bases from V and 3 bases from J, the junction contained 1 base not matched to a gene. Germline loops: CDR1 SGHTA, CDR2 FQGTGA. This CDR3 has 15 amino acids. The CDR3 protein is CASSLTTSGYNEQFF. The CDR3, as DNA: TGTGCCAGCAGCTTAACTACTAGCGGCTACAATGAGCAGTTCTTC. Complete variable domain (other parts from reference TRBV7-3 and TRBJ2-1): GAGVSQTPSNKVTEKGKYVELRCDPISGHTALYWYRQSLGQGPEFLIYFQGTGAADDSGLPNDRFFAVRPEGSVSTLKIQRTERGDSAVYLCASSLTTSGYNEQFFGPGTRLTVL.

The chain carries TRBV11-2 and TRBJ2-3; 13 bases agree with TRBD2. V trimming: 5 bases; J trimming: 3 bases; junction bases outside the gene matches: 8. The CDR3 extends over 17 amino acids. CDR1 and CDR2 (germline): SGHAT, FQNNGV. This CDR3 reads CASSNLAGLAGTDTQYF. Written as DNA, the CDR3 is TGTGCCAGCAGCAACTTGGCGGGACTAGCGGGAACAGATACGCAGTATTTT.

V gene TRBV7-9 combines with J gene TRBJ1-2; D call uncertain. This CDR3 contains 12 residues. Germline V gene sequence: CDR1 SEHNR, CDR2 FQNEAQ (reference sequence). Trimming shortened V by 5 bases and J by 8 bases, and 12 bases separated the two germline ends. The CDR3 coding sequence is TGTGCCAGCAGCCCCTCGGAAACGGGCTACACCTTC. This encodes CASSPSETGYTF.

The chain joins TRBV28 to TRBJ2-7, with D maybe TRBD1 (6 bases). Deletions cut 7 bases from V and 4 bases from J, with 14 bases between. Germline V gene sequence: CDR1 MDHEN, CDR2 SYDVKM. The CDR3 runs 13 residues. The CDR3 sequence is CASTGVEWYEQYF. CDR3 nucleotides: TGTGCCAGCACAGGGGTTGAGTGGTACGAGCAGTACTTC.

The V call is TRBV5-5, the J call TRBJ2-4; D not resolved. Between the trimmed V and J ends, which lost 2 bases and 0 bases, there was a span of 9 bases. The CDR3 is 15 amino acids. Germline V gene data show CDR1 as SGHKS and CDR2 as YYEKEE (reference sequence). Here the CDR3 reads CASSFYPEAKNIQYF. The CDR3 nucleotides are TGTGCCAGCAGCTTCTATCCAGAAGCCAAAAACATTCAGTACTTC.

The chain links TRBV25-1 to TRBJ2-1, with a possible D match to TRBD1 (5 bases). Germline values: CDR1 MGHDK, CDR2 SYGVNS. V lost 3 bases and J 8 bases, leaving 11 bases between the germline ends. CDR3 size: 13 residues. CDR3 DNA sequence: TGTGCCAGCAGTGAGCGGCTCAGGGATGAGCAGTTCTTC. It yields the protein CASSERLRDEQFF.

V gene TRBV11-2 combines with J gene TRBJ2-1; a weak D match, TRBD1 (5 bases). The CDR3 has 14 amino acids. Germline V gene data show CDR1 as SGHAT and CDR2 as FQNNGV. The ends were cut back, 5 bases at V and 9 bases at J, with 17 bases in the middle. The CDR3 DNA is TGTGCCAGCAGCCCTGGGGCGCAGCCCGGTGAGCAGTTCTTC. Translating it yields CASSPGAQPGEQFF.

The chain links TRBV2 to TRBJ1-6, with TRBD1 matching 10 bases. CDR1 is SNHLY, CDR2 FYNNEI, per germline. CDR3 length: 14 residues. The J segment lost 7 bases and the V segment lost 6 bases, leaving 3 bases of the junction unmatched. CDR3 amino acids: CASRGTGENSPLHF. CDR3 DNA: TGTGCCAGCAGGGGGACAGGGGAGAATTCACCCCTCCACTTT.

The genes are TRBV15 and TRBJ1-2; 8 positions agree with TRBD1. This CDR3 is 17 amino acids long. Germline V lookup: CDR1 LNHNV, CDR2 YYDKDF (reference sequence). J lost 1 base, V lost 3 bases, and 10 bases had no gene match. The CDR3 DNA reads TGTGCCACCAGCAGTTCCAGGGCAGACAGGGGTAACTATGGCTACACCTTC. As protein: CATSSSRADRGNYGYTF.

This chain joins TRBV7-2 and TRBJ1-2; D not certain. Germline CDR1 SGHTA, CDR2 FQGNSA. The CDR3 contains 13 residues. Trimming cost V 5 bases and J 4 bases, with 11 bases left between them. The DNA for the CDR3 is TGTGCCAGCAGCCCCGAGAGTCTCTATGGCTACACCTTC. It translates to CASSPESLYGYTF. Full variable domain (outside the CDR3, taken from reference TRBV7-2 and TRBJ1-2): GAGVSQSPSNKVTEKGKDVELRCDPISGHTALYWYRQSLGQGLEFLIYFQGNSAPDKSGLPSDRFSAERTGGSVSTLTIQRTQQEDSAVYLCASSPESLYGYTFGSGTRLTVV.